This entry concerns a single T cell receptor beta chain. Per the original data handling: Estimation of nucleated cell counts was performed using reference gene primer amplification. This table comes from immunoSEQ multiplex PCR, and its TCRdb copy is limited to in-frame clones, with some not included. V and J calls plus clone size are reproduced from that table; the DNA served to infer D and trimming. The data contain some 180,000 clones, 75% to 85% of them singletons. These data belong to a study of blood T cell repertoires in COVID-19. Study-wide context: Both acute and convalescent COVID-19 samples were obtained from the United States, Italy and Spain. T cells, B-cell-depleted T cells, or PBMCs supplied cDNA or gDNA.

The CDR3 sequence is 16 residues long. The genes are TRBV21-1 and TRBJ2-1; TRBD2 is the table's D call and was not checked against the DNA. TRBV21-1 is a known pseudogene. The sample comprised peripheral blood. The sequence came from a human donor in a cohort sampled during active COVID-19. CDR3 residues: CASSNYQEGRTNEQFF. The CDR3 DNA reads as TGTGCCAGCAGCAATTACCAGGAGGGCCGCACCAATGAGCAGTTCTTC.